Only a few counts were recorded for the clone carrying this TCR beta chain. No antigen is known for it. The CDR3 spans 14 residues. Germline-derived CDR1 and CDR2 are SGHAT and FQNNGV. Trimming cost V 5 bases and J 4 bases, with 14 bases left between them. PCR involved 60 Vbeta and 13 Jbeta primers. This table comes from immunoSEQ multiplex PCR, and its TCRdb copy is limited to in-frame clones, with some not included. This repertoire shows some 180,000 clones, around 80% found once; its top ten account for approximately 2.2%. This record comes from a study of cytomegalovirus exposure and HLA in healthy donors. Points from the study as a whole: One variant, a missense change in DCLRE1C, was linked in a later analysis to TCR beta V- and J-gene trimming.

Sample: PBMCs. The gene calls are TRBV11-2 and TRBJ1-2; D remains unclear. This sequence was found in a male donor in good health and CMV-seronegative. The CDR3 protein is CASSPSAGSYGYTF. CDR3 in DNA: TGTGCCAGCAGCCCCTCAGCAGGCTCCTATGGCTACACCTTC.